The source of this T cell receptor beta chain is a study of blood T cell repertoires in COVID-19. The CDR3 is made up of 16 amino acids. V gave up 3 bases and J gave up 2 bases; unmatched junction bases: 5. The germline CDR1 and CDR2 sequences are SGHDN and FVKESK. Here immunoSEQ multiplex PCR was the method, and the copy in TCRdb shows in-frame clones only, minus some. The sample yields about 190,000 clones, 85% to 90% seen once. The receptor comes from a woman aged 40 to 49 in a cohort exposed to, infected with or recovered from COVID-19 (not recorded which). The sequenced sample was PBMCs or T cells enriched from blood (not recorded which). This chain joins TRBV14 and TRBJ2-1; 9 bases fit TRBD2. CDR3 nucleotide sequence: TGTGCCAGCAGCCACTGGCGGGAGGGCCCCTACAATGAGCAGTTCTTC. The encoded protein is CASSHWREGPYNEQFF.